The rows below give T cell receptor beta chains drawn from one sample of a study of human T cells and chemical hapten exposure. MiXCR was run by TCRdb on the RACE reads, yielding one entry per CDR3 protein. The table includes approximately 70,000 distinct CDR3 sequences, around 9.8% detected once. The sample here was whole blood, taken in connection with sensitization to the hapten diphenylcyclopropenone (DPC). These receptors were collected from a woman aged 40-49 years with alopecia areata. Some clones in this sample may be carry-over from other donors' samples. Each CDR3 is given with its conserved first and last residue. D genes are given only for firm matches. Not all rows give a size; the values are once, few, many and, for expanded clones, a class.

>TRBV7-9|few|TRBJ2-5|16|TRBD1
TGTGCCAGCAGCTTCCCCGACAGGGGGGAGGCAGAGACCCAGTACTTC
CASSFPDRGEAETQYF
>TRBV4-2|NA|TRBJ1-5|13|NA
TGTGCCAGCAGCCAAGAATCTGGTCAGCCCCAGCATTTT
CASSQESGQPQHF
>TRBV4-1|few|TRBJ1-2|15|TRBD1
TGCGCCAGCAGCCCCGGACAGGGCGCTAACTATGGCTACACCTTC
CASSPGQGANYGYTF
>TRBV5-1|few|TRBJ2-1|15|TRBD1
TGCGCCAGCAGATTTACAGGGGCCTTATACAATGAGCAGTTCTTC
CASRFTGALYNEQFF
>TRBV6-1|many|TRBJ2-7|15|NA
TGTGCCAGCAGTGAAGCCCCCAGTGCCTCCTACGAGCAGTACTTC
CASSEAPSASYEQYF
>TRBV29-1|many|TRBJ2-1|9|NA
TGCAGCGTTGACGCGGAGCAGTTCTTC
CSVDAEQFF
>TRBV6-5|many|TRBJ2-3|16|TRBD2
TGTGCCAGCAGTTACCGGGGGGGCGCGGGCACAGATACGCAGTATTTT
CASSYRGGAGTDTQYF
>TRBV19|NA|TRBJ1-5|16|NA
TGTGCCAGTATCCGTGACCCCGGGACGGGAAATCAGCCCCAGCATTTT
CASIRDPGTGNQPQHF
>TRBV3-1|few|TRBJ2-3|12|NA
TGTGCCAGCAGCCTGGTGTCGTCAATGCAGTATTTT
CASSLVSSMQYF
>TRBV7-2|few|TRBJ2-7|15|NA
TGTGCCAGCAGCTTAGCCGCAGGGGATACCTACGAGCAGTACTTC
CASSLAAGDTYEQYF
>TRBV4-3|many|TRBJ2-5|16|TRBD1
TGCGCCAGCAGCCAAGACCCTACAGGGGCTTGGGAGACCCAGTACTTC
CASSQDPTGAWETQYF
>TRBV20-1|many|TRBJ2-3|14|TRBD1
TGCAGTGCTAAACAGGGGCCGAGCACAGATACGCAGTATTTT
CSAKQGPSTDTQYF
>TRBV4-1|many|TRBJ1-1|17|NA
TGCGCCAGCAGCCAAGAACGGGGCCTCGCGTTGAACACTGAAGCTTTCTTT
CASSQERGLALNTEAFF
>TRBV7-6|many|TRBJ2-7|15|TRBD2
TGTGCCAGCAGCCGGGGGGGACATTTAACCTACGAGCAGTACTTC
CASSRGGHLTYEQYF
>TRBV30|many|TRBJ1-2|12|NA
TGTGCCTCCGGGCAGGATGACTATGGCTACACCTTC
CASGQDDYGYTF
>TRBV15|many|TRBJ1-1|13|TRBD1
TGTGCCACCAGCAGGGTACAGGGGGCCGCGGCTTTCTTT
CATSRVQGAAAFF
>TRBV11-2|few|TRBJ1-6|17|TRBD1
TGTGCCAGCAGCTTAGAAGCGGGGACAGGGAGTAATTCACCCCTCCACTTT
CASSLEAGTGSNSPLHF
>TRBV20-1|NA|TRBJ2-7|15|TRBD1
TGCAGTGCGGGAATCCGACAGGGTAGCCGTTACGAGCAGTACTTC
CSAGIRQGSRYEQYF
>TRBV7-9|many|TRBJ1-1|14|NA
TGTGCCAGCAGCCCTGACAGATCGTGGGCTGAAGCTTTCTTT
CASSPDRSWAEAFF
>TRBV18|NA|TRBJ1-1|17|NA
TGTGCCAGCTCACCACCGTCAATGCGGGGGATGAACACTGAAGCTTTCTTT
CASSPPSMRGMNTEAFF
>TRBV5-1|NA|TRBJ2-1|16|NA
TGCGCCAGCAGCCTCTCCGGGACGTTGTCCTACAATGAGCAGTTCTTC
CASSLSGTLSYNEQFF
>TRBV11-2|many|TRBJ2-1|14|TRBD2
TGTGCCAGCAGAAAGCCCGCAGCGGGGGGGCCCAGGGTCTTC
CASRKPAAGGPRVF
>TRBV7-2|many|TRBJ1-3|17|NA
TGTGCCAGCAGCTTAAATTTTGGAGGGGATGAAGGAAACACCATATATTTT
CASSLNFGGDEGNTIYF
>TRBV27|few|TRBJ2-1|12|NA
TGTGCCAGCAGGGAAACAGGGGGGGCGCAGTTCTTC
CASRETGGAQFF
>TRBV7-9|many|TRBJ2-7|15|TRBD1
TGTGCCAGCAGCTTAGGAATGACAGGGTTGGACGAGCAGTACTTC
CASSLGMTGLDEQYF
>TRBV11-2|many|TRBJ2-3|16|TRBD1
TGTGCCAGCAGTCGTATAAGGACAGGGGGCACAGATACGCAGTATTTT
CASSRIRTGGTDTQYF
>TRBV7-6|many|TRBJ2-1|17|TRBD2
TGTGCCAGCAGCTATAGCGGGGGGGCCCAGACCTACAATGAGCAGTTCTTC
CASSYSGGAQTYNEQFF
>TRBV12-3/TRBV12-4|few|TRBJ1-1|12|NA
TGTGCCAGCAGTCCAGGGGATAGAAGAGCTTTCTTT
CASSPGDRRAFF
>TRBV5-1|NA|TRBJ1-2|14|NA
TGCGCCAGCAGCCCCCAAGGACCCGGCTATGGCTACACCTTC
CASSPQGPGYGYTF
>TRBV28|NA|TRBJ1-1|16|NA
TGTGCCAGCAGTTTAGTGGGACATGGCATGAACACTGAAGCTTTCTTT
CASSLVGHGMNTEAFF
>TRBV6-1|NA|TRBJ1-1|11|TRBD1
TGTGCCAGCATGAAACAGGGGGAAGCTTTCTTT
CASMKQGEAFF
>TRBV6-5|many|TRBJ2-3|12|NA
TGTGCCAGCAGACATAGCACAGATACGCAGTATTTT
CASRHSTDTQYF
>TRBV18|few|TRBJ1-4|16|NA
TGTGCCAGCTCACCCGTACCACCAGGGGTAGCGGAAAAACTGTTTTTT
CASSPVPPGVAEKLFF
>TRBV7-2|many|TRBJ2-5|16|TRBD2
TGTGCCAGCACCCCTTACTCCCAGCGGGGTTGGGAGACCCAGTACTTC
CASTPYSQRGWETQYF
>TRBV19|NA|TRBJ2-3|15|TRBD2
TGTGCCAGTAGTCTGACTAGCGGCTCCACAGATACGCAGTATTTT
CASSLTSGSTDTQYF
>TRBV10-3|many|TRBJ1-4|13|NA
TGTGCCATCAGTGATGTGGGCAATGAAAAACTGTTTTTT
CAISDVGNEKLFF
>TRBV29-1|many|TRBJ1-4|13|TRBD1
TGCAGCGTTCTGACAGGGGCTAATGAAAAACTGTTTTTT
CSVLTGANEKLFF
>TRBV28|NA|TRBJ1-5|15|NA
TGTGCCAGCACCGACCCCGCCCGGGGGCTTCAGCCCCAGCATTTT
CASTDPARGLQPQHF
>TRBV3-1|many|TRBJ1-1|13|NA
TGTGCCAGCAGCCAAGCCCGCGGGGCTGAAGCTTTCTTT
CASSQARGAEAFF
>TRBV7-9|NA|TRBJ2-1|15|NA
TGTGCCAGCAGCTTAGCGCTCCTAGTTCGCGATGAGCAGTTCTTC
CASSLALLVRDEQFF
>TRBV9|NA|TRBJ2-1|13|NA
TGTGCCAGCAGCGTCAATCCCTCGTATGAGCAGTTCTTC
CASSVNPSYEQFF
>TRBV28|once|TRBJ2-3|17|TRBD2
TGTGCCAGCAGTTTACTCTCTAGCGGGGTCCCCACAGATACGCAGTATTTT
CASSLLSSGVPTDTQYF
>TRBV28|NA|TRBJ2-1|11|NA
TGTGCCAGCAGTTTATTTAATGAGCAGTTCTTC
CASSLFNEQFF
>TRBV6-2/TRBV6-3|NA|TRBJ2-1|15|NA
TGTGCCAGCAGCCCAGGCGGGGGCACCTACAATGAGCAGTTCTTC
CASSPGGGTYNEQFF
>TRBV5-4|many|TRBJ1-1|15|TRBD1
TGTGCCAGCAGCCAAAGACAGGGGTTCTCCACTGAAGCTTTCTTT
CASSQRQGFSTEAFF
>TRBV20-1|medium-sized|TRBJ1-6|15|TRBD1
TGCAGTGCTAGGGTTATCGGGACAGACACTTCACCCCTCCACTTT
CSARVIGTDTSPLHF
>TRBV3-2|few|TRBJ1-4|16|NA
TGTGCCAGCAGCCAAGCCTTTCAGGGGGCAGGGGAAAAACTGTTTTTT
CASSQAFQGAGEKLFF
>TRBV7-6|many|TRBJ2-7|13|NA
TGTGCCAGCAGCTTAGTAGGGGGCTACGAGCAGTACTTC
CASSLVGGYEQYF
>TRBV11-1|few|TRBJ2-6|13|NA
TGTGCCAGCAGCTTAGCTGGGGCCAACGTCCTGACTTTC
CASSLAGANVLTF
>TRBV7-2|many|TRBJ1-4|14|NA
TGTGCCAGCAGCTTATCAGGGGTTAATGAAAAACTGTTTTTT
CASSLSGVNEKLFF
>TRBV3-1|many|TRBJ2-2|15|TRBD2
TGTGCCAGCAGCCTACCCGGGGGGTACACCGGGGAGCTGTTTTTT
CASSLPGGYTGELFF
>TRBV28|many|TRBJ1-6|16|TRBD1
TGTGCCAGCAGTTTCCACAGGGGGCTGTATAATTCACCCCTCCACTTT
CASSFHRGLYNSPLHF
>TRBV11-3|many|TRBJ1-6|16|NA
TGTGCCAGCAGCTTACTACCGAGCTCCTATAATTCACCCCTCCACTTT
CASSLLPSSYNSPLHF
>TRBV4-3|many|TRBJ2-1|13|NA
TGCGCCAGCAGCCCCGAGTGGGGCTTTGAGCAGTTCTTC
CASSPEWGFEQFF
>TRBV3-1|many|TRBJ1-2|15|TRBD1
TGTGCCAGCAGCCAAGGTGGACAGGGCAGGTTTGGCTACACCTTC
CASSQGGQGRFGYTF
>TRBV7-2|few|TRBJ2-5|14|NA
TGTGCCAGCAGCTTAGGAGGACTCCAAGAGACCCAGTACTTC
CASSLGGLQETQYF
>TRBV18|many|TRBJ1-4|17|TRBD1
TGTGCCAGCTCACCAGTCGGACAGGGTATAAGTAGCGAAAAACTGTTTTTT
CASSPVGQGISSEKLFF